This is a list of T cell receptor beta chains from one sample in a study of shared clonotypes between healthy human individuals. The data were produced by immunoSEQ multiplex PCR, yet TCRdb's version contains in-frame clones alone and is incomplete. The sample contains some 1,600,000 clones, 98% of which appear only once. Sequencing was done on a sample of naive CD4+ T cells sorted from blood. These TCRs come from a man aged 25-45 years in good health. Each CDR3 is given with its conserved first and last residue. The D gene is left open where the match is weak. Some rows have no size entry. The others give once, few or many, or a class for an expanded clone.

TRBJ1-5	.	TRBV18	.	TGTGCCAGCTCACCAATGGGTTTTAGCAATCAGCCCCAGCATTTT	CASSPMGFSNQPQHF
TRBJ1-1	TRBD1	TRBV5-6	.	TGTGCCAGCAGCCGCAACAGACAGGGCGGTGCAGCTTTCTTT	CASSRNRQGGAAFF
TRBJ1-5	.	TRBV7-6	.	TGTGCCAGCAGCCCAAGGGGAGGGGCGCAGACCCAGCCCCAGCATTTT	CASSPRGGAQTQPQHF
TRBJ2-2	TRBD2	TRBV5-1	.	TGCGCCAGCAGCTTGAGTGGGACTAGGACTGGCGGCGGGGAGCTGTTTTTT	CASSLSGTRTGGGELFF
TRBJ2-1	TRBD1	TRBV27	.	TGTGCCAGCAGTTTTGAGGGGGCCCAGTTCTTC	CASSFEGAQFF
TRBJ1-1	.	TRBV11-2	.	TGTGCCAGCAGCTTCGGGGTGGCGAGCACTGAAGCTTTCTTT	CASSFGVASTEAFF
TRBJ2-2	TRBD2	TRBV6-5	.	TGTGCCAGCACCTTCCCCCGGGGGGGAGTCGGGGAGCTGTTTTTT	CASTFPRGGVGELFF
TRBJ1-3	.	TRBV5-1	.	TGCGCCAGCAGCATCGCAGCGGGCTCTGGAAACACCATATATTTT	CASSIAAGSGNTIYF
TRBJ1-2	.	TRBV27	.	TGTGCCAGCAGTTTAACCTCATCAAGTAACTATGGCTACACCTTC	CASSLTSSSNYGYTF
TRBJ2-3	.	TRBV28	.	TGTGCCGTGGGCCCCTTGGATACGCAGTATTTT	CAVGPLDTQYF
TRBJ2-1	.	TRBV9	.	TGTGCCAGCAGCGTACGGCCTACTTACAATGAGCAGTTCTTC	CASSVRPTYNEQFF
TRBJ1-1	.	TRBV25-1	once	TGTGCCAGCAGTGACCTGGGCGGGTCTGAAGCTTTCTTT	CASSDLGGSEAFF
TRBJ2-2	.	TRBV30	.	TGTGCCTGGACCGCCGGCAGGGTGTGGGCCGGGGAGCTGTTTTTT	CAWTAGRVWAGELFF
TRBJ2-7	.	TRBV6-1	.	TGTGCCAGCAGTGAAAAGGCTAGTTGGTACGAGCAGTACTTC	CASSEKASWYEQYF
TRBJ2-2	TRBD2	TRBV28	.	TGTGCCAGCAGTTTATACAGGACTAGCTACACCGGGGAGCTGTTTTTT	CASSLYRTSYTGELFF
TRBJ2-7	.	TRBV18	once	TGTGCCAGCTCACCACCATCTGCAAAAGGAAGGGAGCAGTACTTC	CASSPPSAKGREQYF
TRBJ2-6	.	TRBV15	.	TGTGCCACCAGCGGTATGCCCCGGGCCGCAGGCTCTGGGGCCAACGTCCTGACTTTC	CATSGMPRAAGSGANVLTF
TRBJ1-3	.	TRBV5-1	.	TGCGCCAGCAGCTTACTGACGAGCTCTGGAAACACCATATATTTT	CASSLLTSSGNTIYF
TRBJ1-1	.	TRBV29-1	.	TGCAGCGCCCAAACAGGGTTCGCGACCGAAGCTTTCTTT	CSAQTGFATEAFF
TRBJ1-5	.	TRBV2	once	TGTGCCAGCAGTGTTATGAGATTCAGCAATCAGCCCCAGCATTTT	CASSVMRFSNQPQHF
TRBJ2-7	.	TRBV19	once	TGTGCCAGTAGTAACAGGGGAGGGGCCCGCTCCTACGAGCAGTACTTC	CASSNRGGARSYEQYF
TRBJ2-3	.	TRBV19	.	TGTGCCAGTAGTATCTCTCCGGGAGTTACTAGCACAGATACGCAGTATTTT	CASSISPGVTSTDTQYF
TRBJ2-2	.	TRBV5-1	.	TGCGCCAGCAGCGTAGGGGCGAACACCGGGGAGCTGTTTTTT	CASSVGANTGELFF
TRBJ2-3	.	TRBV2	.	TGTGCCAGCAGTGAAGGTATCCAAAGCACAGATACGCAGTATTTT	CASSEGIQSTDTQYF
TRBJ2-3	.	TRBV28	.	TGTGCCAGCAGTTCCCGCTTCGGGAATACGCAGTATTTT	CASSSRFGNTQYF
TRBJ2-5	.	TRBV2	.	TGTGCCAGCGGAGAGAGTCTCTTGGGGGAGACCCAGTACTTC	CASGESLLGETQYF
TRBJ1-2	.	TRBV28	once	TGTGCCAGCAGTCTACAGGAGGCTTATGGCTACACCTTC	CASSLQEAYGYTF
TRBJ2-1	.	TRBV15	once	TGTGCCACCAGCAGGTACAGGGACCATGAGCAGTTCTTC	CATSRYRDHEQFF
TRBJ2-3	TRBD2	TRBV11-2	.	TGTGCCAGCAGCTTATTGGGGGGAGGGATGACAGATACGCAGTATTTT	CASSLLGGGMTDTQYF
TRBJ2-3	TRBD2	TRBV6-6	.	TGTGCCAGCCGAGGACTAGCGGGACGCACAGATACGCAGTATTTT	CASRGLAGRTDTQYF
TRBJ2-5	.	TRBV4-1	.	TGCGCCAGCAGCCAAGGGGGAAGAGAGACCCAGTACTTC	CASSQGGRETQYF
TRBJ2-5	.	TRBV7-6	once	TGTGCCAGCAGCCCTTCCCCGAGGGAGACCCAGTACTTC	CASSPSPRETQYF
TRBJ2-1	TRBD2	TRBV7-6	.	TGTGCCAGCAGCTTAGGCGCGGGAGGGCCCTCTGAGCAGTTCTTC	CASSLGAGGPSEQFF
TRBJ2-3	.	TRBV27	.	TGTGCCAGCAGTTTATGGGCCACAGATACGCAGTATTTT	CASSLWATDTQYF
TRBJ1-5	TRBD1	TRBV7-9	.	TGTGCCAGCAGCGGACCGAGGGGGCGCGGGGGCAATCAGCCCCAGCATTTT	CASSGPRGRGGNQPQHF
TRBJ1-1	.	TRBV9	.	TGTGCCAGCAGCCCCCTAATGAACACTGAAGCTTTCTTT	CASSPLMNTEAFF
TRBJ2-1	.	TRBV11-3	.	TGTGCCAGCAGCTCGCGCCCTACGGGAGTAGGCTCCTACAATGAGCAGTTCTTC	CASSSRPTGVGSYNEQFF
TRBJ1-2	.	TRBV29-1	.	TGCAGCGTTAGCTTTGGCAGGGTGGGAGGCTACACCTTC	CSVSFGRVGGYTF